Sequencing of this TCR beta chain was carried out in a study of blood T cells in healthy people across ages. It was with a sample-barcoded 5' primer and a J-beta primer mix that a second PCR of roughly 7 to 11 cycles was run. TCRdb re-analysed the 5' RACE reads in MiXCR, keeping a single row per CDR3 protein. The sample includes 750,000 to 1,000,000 distinct CDR3 sequences, about 29% seen only once; the top ten take more than 8.5%. This clonotype has a count of ten or more. Its target is not known. Points from the study as a whole: Shifts in expanded clonotypes may have been confounded by donor CMV status, which was unknown.

Every donor provided approximately 10 milliliters of peripheral blood. The data also belong to a second study, concerning T cells of mothers and their children. As that study records: The study found slightly higher but non-significant overlap in related versus unrelated mother-child pairs.

The TCR originated in a woman aged 40 to 55 in good health. Sequencing input: blood.

CDR3 protein: CASSSSGTVSYEQYF. CDR3 nucleotide sequence: TGCGCCAGCAGCTCATCCGGGACAGTCTCCTACGAGCAGTACTTC. The gene calls are TRBV5-1 and TRBJ2-7, with 7 bases matching TRBD1. V trimming: 3 bases; J trimming: 0 bases; junction bases outside the gene matches: 6. This CDR3 has 15 amino acids. The V gene's germline CDR1 is SGHRS and CDR2 YFSETQ.